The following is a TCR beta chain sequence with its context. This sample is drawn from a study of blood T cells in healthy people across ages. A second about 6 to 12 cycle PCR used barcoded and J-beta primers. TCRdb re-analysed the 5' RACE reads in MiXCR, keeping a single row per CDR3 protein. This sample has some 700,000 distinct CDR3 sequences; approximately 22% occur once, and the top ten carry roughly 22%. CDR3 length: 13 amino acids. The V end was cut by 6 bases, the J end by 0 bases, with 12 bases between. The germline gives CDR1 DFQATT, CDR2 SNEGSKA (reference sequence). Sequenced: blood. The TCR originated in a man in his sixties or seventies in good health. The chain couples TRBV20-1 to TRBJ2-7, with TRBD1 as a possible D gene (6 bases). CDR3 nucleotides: TGCAGTGCCTCCGACAGGAGCTCCTACGAGCAGTACTTC. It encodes CSASDRSSYEQYF.